The clone carrying this TCR beta chain has just a few counts. Antigen unknown. This entry belongs to a study of response to subunit inactivated influenza vaccine. General study points: It was the authors' suggestion that each seasonal influenza vaccination recruits few new T cells.

Unmatched junction bases numbered 6, after V lost 3 bases and J lost 6 bases. The CDR3 loop spans 14 amino acids. From germline, CDR1 is SGHRS and CDR2 YFSETQ. Each CDR3 protein gets one entry after TCRdb re-called the RT-PCR reads with MiXCR. The sample includes around 750,000 distinct CDR3 sequences, 21% of them seen just once. The chain links TRBV5-1 to TRBJ1-1; 9 bases are shared with TRBD1. The clonotype originates from a middle-aged man who received an inactivated influenza vaccine. This material consisted of PBMCs from blood, taken approximately 5 days after vaccination. CDR3 nucleotide sequence: TGCGCCAGCAGCTCGGGACAGGGTTTCGCTGAAGCTTTCTTT. It encodes CASSSGQGFAEAFF.